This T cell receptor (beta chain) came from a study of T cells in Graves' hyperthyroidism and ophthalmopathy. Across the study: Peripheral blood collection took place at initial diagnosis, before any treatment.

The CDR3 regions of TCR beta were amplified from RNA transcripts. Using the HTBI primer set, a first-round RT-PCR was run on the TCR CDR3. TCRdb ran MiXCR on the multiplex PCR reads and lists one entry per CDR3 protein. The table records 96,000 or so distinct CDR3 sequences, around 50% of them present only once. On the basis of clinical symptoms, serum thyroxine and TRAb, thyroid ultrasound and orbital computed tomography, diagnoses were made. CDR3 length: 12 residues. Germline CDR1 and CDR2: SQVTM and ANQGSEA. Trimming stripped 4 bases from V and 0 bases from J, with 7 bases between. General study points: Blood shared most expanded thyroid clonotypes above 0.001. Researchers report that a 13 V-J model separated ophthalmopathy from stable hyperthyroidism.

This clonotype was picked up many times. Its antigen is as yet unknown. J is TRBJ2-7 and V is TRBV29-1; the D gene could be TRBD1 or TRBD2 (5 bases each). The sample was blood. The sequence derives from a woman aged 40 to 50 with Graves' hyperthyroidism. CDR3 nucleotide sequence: TGCAGCGTTGGGGACCCCTCCTACGAGCAGTACTTC. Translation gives CSVGDPSYEQYF.